This TCR beta chain was profiled in a study of CD8 T cells in ankylosing spondylitis. V was clipped by 5 bases and J by 3 bases; unmatched bases: 4. Germline V CDR1 and CDR2: SEHNR, FQNEAQ (reference sequence). CDR3 length equals 14 residues. Regarding the study as a whole: Researchers report that disease-linked clones proved CD8+ and relatively rare in peripheral blood. For ankylosing spondylitis blood, a TCR beta motif of about eight highly homologous variants appeared characteristic.

This clonotype has a handful of counts. Its antigen is undetermined. The TCR beta libraries were generated through quantitative 5'-RACE incorporating molecular barcodes. MiXCR was run by TCRdb on the 5' RACE reads, yielding one entry per CDR3 protein. The sample lists 800,000 to 900,000 distinct CDR3 sequences; approximately 10% were seen once. The receptor was isolated from a male donor with ankylosing spondylitis. The V gene is TRBV7-9, the J gene TRBJ2-5; 9 positions agree with TRBD2. The sequenced sample consisted of blood, either unsorted or a sorted T cell fraction (not recorded which). CDR3 in amino acids: CASSGSGSKETQYF. The CDR3 DNA is TGTGCCAGCAGCGGTAGCGGGAGCAAAGAGACCCAGTACTTC.